The T cell receptor beta chain described here comes from a study of cytomegalovirus exposure and HLA in healthy donors. Study-level points and caveats: Earlier findings revealed that most TCR beta V segments proved productive either about 90% or about 30% of the time. Specificity of a few CMV-associated chains for CMV antigens was verified in vitro.

With 60 Vbeta and 13 Jbeta primers, the PCR was carried out. Assay used: immunoSEQ multiplex PCR; TCRdb lists only in-frame clones, some missing. Of fewer than 200,000 clones in the sample, roughly 80% were seen once. Of note for this clone: The antigen is unknown.

Sequenced input: PBMCs. This clonotype was obtained from a woman aged 18 to 35 in good health and CMV-seropositive.

The CDR3 DNA sequence: TGCGCCAGCAGTGACCAGGGGGGATATGGCTACACCTTC. It is translated as CASSDQGGYGYTF. The chain joins TRBV10-2 to TRBJ1-2; TRBD1 aligns across 7 bases. CDR3 length: 13 residues. The V and J ends lost 3 bases and 5 bases, in that order; junction bases with no gene match: 3. CDR1 and CDR2 (germline): WSHSY, SAAADI.